What follows is one T cell receptor beta chain and its context. The target antigen is unknown. All donors came from Russia, were Caucasian and healthy, and spanned ages about 6 to 90. In each sample, at least 6.5 million PBMCs were isolated. These data originate in a study of blood T cells in healthy people across ages. Primed by a sample-barcoded 5' primer and a J-beta primer mix, a second PCR proceeded for 7 to 11 cycles. TCRdb independently ran MiXCR on the 5' RACE reads; one entry per CDR3 protein. The table includes 800,000 to 1,000,000 distinct CDR3 sequences, around 46% detected once. CDR1 is SQVTM, CDR2 ANQGSEA, per germline. The CDR3 is 12 residues long. V lost 6 bases to trimming and J lost 8 bases, with 16 bases between them. The study, taken as a whole, reports: Significant beta diversity loss was already apparent by age about 39, declining roughly linearly.

This TCR was recovered from a man under 40 in good health. The V call is TRBV29-1, the J call TRBJ1-1; tentative D call: TRBD1 (6 bases). Sequencing used blood. The CDR3 DNA sequence: TGCAGCGTCGGCTCCGGGACACCGGAAGCTTTCTTT. Protein sequence: CSVGSGTPEAFF.